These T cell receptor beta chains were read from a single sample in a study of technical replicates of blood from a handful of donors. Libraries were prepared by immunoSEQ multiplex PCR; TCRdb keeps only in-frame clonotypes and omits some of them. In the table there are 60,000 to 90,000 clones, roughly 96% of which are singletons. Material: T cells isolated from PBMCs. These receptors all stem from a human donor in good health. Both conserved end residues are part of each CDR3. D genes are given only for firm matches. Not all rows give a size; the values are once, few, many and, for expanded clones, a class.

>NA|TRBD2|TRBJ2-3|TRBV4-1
TGCGCCAGCAGCCGCCTAAGGGCTAGCGGAGATACGCAGTATTTT
CASSRLRASGDTQYF
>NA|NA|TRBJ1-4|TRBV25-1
TGTGCCAGCACCCCGGCCCCAGGGGCTAATGAAAAACTGTTTTTT
CASTPAPGANEKLFF
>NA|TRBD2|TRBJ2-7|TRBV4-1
TGCGCCAGCAGCCAAGGGGTGGGACTAGCACGGAACGAGCAGTACTTC
CASSQGVGLARNEQYF
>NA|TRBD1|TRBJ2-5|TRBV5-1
TGCGCCAGCAGCTTGCGGACAGGACACAGGGAGACCCAGTACTTC
CASSLRTGHRETQYF
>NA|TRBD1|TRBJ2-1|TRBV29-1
TGCAGCGGGGGACAGATGAGTTACAATGAGCAGTTCTTC
CSGGQMSYNEQFF
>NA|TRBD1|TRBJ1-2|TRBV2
TGTGCCAGCAGTGCGGGACAGCATTTTGGCTATGGCTACACCTTC
CASSAGQHFGYGYTF
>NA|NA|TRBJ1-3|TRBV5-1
TGCGCCAGCAGCTGGAGCGAATCGACTGGCGAAAACACCATATATTTT
CASSWSESTGENTIYF
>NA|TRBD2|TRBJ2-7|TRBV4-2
TGTGCCAGCAGCGCCCGGGAGGGCACCTACGAGCAGTACTTC
CASSAREGTYEQYF
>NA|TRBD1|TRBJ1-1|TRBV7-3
TGTGCCAGCAGCCTTACAGGGGGCATGAACACTGAAGCTTTCTTT
CASSLTGGMNTEAFF
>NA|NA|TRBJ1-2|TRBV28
TGTGCCAGCAGTTTATCAGGGTCTGGCTACACCTTC
CASSLSGSGYTF
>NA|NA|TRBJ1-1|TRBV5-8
TGTGCCAGCTTCCAGGGTGGCACTGAAGCTTTCTTT
CASFQGGTEAFF
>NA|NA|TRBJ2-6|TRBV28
TGTGCCAGCAGTTTCGAGGGCAAGGGGGCCAACGTCCTGACTTTC
CASSFEGKGANVLTF
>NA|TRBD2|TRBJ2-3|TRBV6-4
TGTGCCAGCAGTGACTCCGGGGGGGCAGATACGCAGTATTTT
CASSDSGGADTQYF
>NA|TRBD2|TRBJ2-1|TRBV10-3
TGTGCCATCAGTAGACTAGCGGGGGGCAATGAGCAGTTCTTC
CAISRLAGGNEQFF
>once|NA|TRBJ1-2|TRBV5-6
TGTGCCAGCAGCTTGGGCCCATCGGGCTATGGCTACACCTTC
CASSLGPSGYGYTF
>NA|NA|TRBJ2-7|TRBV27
TGTGCCAGCAGTTTATTCGGAACAGGGTCTAACGAGCAGTACTTC
CASSLFGTGSNEQYF
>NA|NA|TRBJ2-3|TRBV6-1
TGTGCCAGCAGTGATGGTGTCGGGAATACATGGGATACGCAGTATTTT
CASSDGVGNTWDTQYF
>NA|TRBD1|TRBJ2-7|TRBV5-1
TGCGCCAGCAGCTTTACAGGGGGGTACAACGAGCAGTACTTC
CASSFTGGYNEQYF
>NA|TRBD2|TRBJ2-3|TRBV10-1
TGCGCCAGCGGCAGCGGGGGGACAGATACGCAGTATTTT
CASGSGGTDTQYF
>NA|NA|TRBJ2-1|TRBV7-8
TGTGCCAGCAGCTTAGGAGAGCACAATGAGCAGTTCTTC
CASSLGEHNEQFF
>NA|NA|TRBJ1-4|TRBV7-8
TGTGCCAGCAGCTTAGGCAGGGTTGGTCCTAAACTGTTTTTT
CASSLGRVGPKLFF
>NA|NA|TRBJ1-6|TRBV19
TGTGCCCAGGGGACACCCCTCCACTTT
CAQGTPLHF
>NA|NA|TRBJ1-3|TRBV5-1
TGCGCCAGCAGCTTACAGGGAGACACCATATATTTT
CASSLQGDTIYF
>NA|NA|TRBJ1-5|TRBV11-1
TGTGCCAGCAGCTTATCCGGACTGACCTATCAGCCCCAGCATTTT
CASSLSGLTYQPQHF
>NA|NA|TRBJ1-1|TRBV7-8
TGTGCCAGCAGCACAGAGACGACTATCGCTTTCTTT
CASSTETTIAFF
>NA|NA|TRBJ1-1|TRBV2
TGTGCCAGCAGGGACAACTTGAACACTGAAGCTTTCTTT
CASRDNLNTEAFF
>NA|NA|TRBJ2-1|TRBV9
TGTGCCAGCAGCGTAGCGGGAGCTCGGAGCTCGTATAATGAGCAGTTCTTC
CASSVAGARSSYNEQFF
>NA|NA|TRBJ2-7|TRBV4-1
TGCGCCAGCAGTCGACTCGACCCTCTAGCGACCCGCTACGAGCAGTACTTC
CASSRLDPLATRYEQYF
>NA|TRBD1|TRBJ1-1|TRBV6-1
TGTGCCAGCAGTGAGGGACAGGGGAACACTGAAGCTTTCTTT
CASSEGQGNTEAFF
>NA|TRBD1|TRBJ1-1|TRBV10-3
TGTGCCATCAGTGACAGACAGGGTAACACTGAAGCTTTCTTT
CAISDRQGNTEAFF
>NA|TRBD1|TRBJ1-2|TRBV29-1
TGCAGCGTTGAAAGGGACAGGGGATATGGCTACACCTTC
CSVERDRGYGYTF
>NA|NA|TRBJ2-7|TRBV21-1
TGTGCCAGCAGCGTCAGGGGTAGGGACGAGCAGTACTTC
CASSVRGRDEQYF
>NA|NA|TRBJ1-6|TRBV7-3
TGTGCCAGCAGCCCTAACAGGAATTCACCCCTCCACTTT
CASSPNRNSPLHF
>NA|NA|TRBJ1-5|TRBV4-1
TGCGCCAGCAGGAGAGGTGGGGGGCGGGGGCAGCCCCAGCATTTT
CASRRGGGRGQPQHF
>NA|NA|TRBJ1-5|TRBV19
TGTGCCAGTAGGGGCCAGGGCAATCAGCCCCAGCATTTT
CASRGQGNQPQHF
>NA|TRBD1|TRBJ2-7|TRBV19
TGTGCCAGTTCAGCTGCAGGGGGTTACGAGCAGTACTTC
CASSAAGGYEQYF
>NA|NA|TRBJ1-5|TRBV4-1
TGCGCCAGCAGCCAAGATTTACGGCAGGATCAGCCCCAGCATTTT
CASSQDLRQDQPQHF
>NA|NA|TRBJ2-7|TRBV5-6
TGTGCCAGCACCATAGGGACATCGGCCTACGAGCAGTACTTC
CASTIGTSAYEQYF
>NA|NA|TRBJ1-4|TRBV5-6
TGTGCCAGCAGACAGGGATACAGGGCTGTTTCAACTAATGAAAAACTGTTTTTT
CASRQGYRAVSTNEKLFF
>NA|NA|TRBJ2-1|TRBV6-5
TGTGCCAGCAGTTACGGGGGGGGGCGGATTGGGGGTGAGCAGTTCTTC
CASSYGGGRIGGEQFF